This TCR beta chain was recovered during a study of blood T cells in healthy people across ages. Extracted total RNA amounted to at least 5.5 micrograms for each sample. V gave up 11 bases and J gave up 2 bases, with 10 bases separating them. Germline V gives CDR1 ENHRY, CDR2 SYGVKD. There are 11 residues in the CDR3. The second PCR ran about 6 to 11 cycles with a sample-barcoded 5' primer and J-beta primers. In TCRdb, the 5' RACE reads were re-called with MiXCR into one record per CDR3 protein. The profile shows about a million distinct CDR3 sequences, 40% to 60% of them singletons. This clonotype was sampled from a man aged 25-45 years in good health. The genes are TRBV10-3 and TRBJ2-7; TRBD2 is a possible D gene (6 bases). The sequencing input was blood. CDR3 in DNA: TGTGCCGCGGGACCTGCCTACGAGCAGTACTTC. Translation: CAAGPAYEQYF.